Shown below are 16 T cell receptor beta chains from a single sample sequenced in a study of technical replicates of blood from a handful of donors. Here immunoSEQ multiplex PCR was the method, and the copy in TCRdb shows in-frame clones only, minus some. The repertoire has about 85,000 clones, 85% to 95% of them found once; the top ten carry 0.2% to 0.3%. The sample was T cells isolated from PBMCs. All receptors derive from a human donor in good health.

V and J are TRBV19 and TRBJ1-1, with D possibly matching TRBD1 (5 bases). Germline V lookup: CDR1 LNHDA, CDR2 SQIVND (reference sequence). This CDR3 is 17 amino acids long. V was trimmed by 6 bases and J by 2 bases, leaving 22 bases between them. The CDR3 DNA sequence: TGTGCCAGTAGAAAGGGGCTGATTTGGGGCTCAAACACTGAAGCTTTCTTT. Translating gives CASRKGLIWGSNTEAFF.

This chain links TRBV30 with TRBJ1-6; 9 bases match TRBD1. V lost 2 bases and J lost 0; bases outside the gene matches: 11. CDR1 is GTSNPN, CDR2 SVGIG, per germline (reference sequence). This CDR3 has 19 amino acids. The CDR3 region has the DNA TGTGCCTGGAGTTTACGGACAGGGGAGGGAAACTCCTATAATTCACCCCTCCACTTT. This codes for CAWSLRTGEGNSYNSPLHF.

J is TRBJ1-2 and V is TRBV28, with D unresolved. The CDR3 contains 11 residues. Trimming shortened V by 10 bases and J by 4 bases, and 10 bases separated the two germline ends. Germline V gene data show CDR1 as MDHEN and CDR2 as SYDVKM. CDR3 sequence: CAIKRGYGYTF. The CDR3 DNA is TGTGCCATCAAGCGGGGCTATGGCTACACCTTC.

CDR3 protein: CASSLTQGRQETQYF. The CDR3 nucleotides are TGTGCCAGCAGTTTAACTCAGGGGCGCCAAGAGACCCAGTACTTC. The gene calls are TRBV28 and TRBJ2-5, with D perhaps TRBD1 (6 bases). Germline values: CDR1 MDHEN, CDR2 SYDVKM. The germline V and J ends were trimmed by 2 bases and 1 base, with 11 bases remaining between them. The CDR3 covers 15 residues.

This clone came up once. The chain combines TRBV6-1 with TRBJ1-1, with TRBD1 identical over 7 bases. The length of the CDR3 is 15 residues. CDR1 is MNHNS and CDR2 is SASEGT in the germline V gene. The V segment lost 5 bases and the J segment 1 base; nucleotides outside the gene matches: 7. The CDR3 coding sequence is TGTGCCAGCAGTCCCTACAGGGGTGAGAACACTGAAGCTTTCTTT. Its translation is CASSPYRGENTEAFF.

The rearrangement uses TRBV19 and TRBJ1-2; TRBD1 agrees at 9 bases. V shed 1 base and J 7 bases; nucleotides not matched to a gene: 7. Germline V CDR1 and CDR2: LNHDA, SQIVND (reference sequence). The CDR3 loop spans 15 amino acids. CDR3 loop: CASSIAGTGLLGYTF. The CDR3 region has the DNA TGTGCCAGTAGTATAGCCGGGACAGGGCTTCTTGGCTACACCTTC.

This chain connects TRBV5-8 to TRBJ1-2, with TRBD1 identical over 8 bases. CDR1 and CDR2 from the germline V gene are SGHTS and YDEGEE. The CDR3 is 14 amino acids. V trimming: 0 bases; J trimming: 4 bases; junction bases outside the gene matches: 2. Here the CDR3 reads CASSLGTGIYGYTF. CDR3 coding DNA: TGTGCCAGCAGCTTGGGGACAGGGATCTATGGCTACACCTTC.

The chain is built from TRBV28 and TRBJ1-5; D is unresolved. Germline values: CDR1 MDHEN, CDR2 SYDVKM. V was clipped by 5 bases and J by 6 bases, with 5 bases between them. The CDR3 covers 11 residues. CDR3 residues: CASSNGQPQHF. As DNA, the CDR3 is TGTGCCAGCAGTAACGGTCAGCCCCAGCATTTT.

The chain is built from TRBV27 and TRBJ2-5; D perhaps matches TRBD2 (5 bases). The CDR3 covers 15 residues. Germline values: CDR1 MNHEY, CDR2 SMNVEV (reference sequence). V lost 3 bases and J 5 bases, leaving 16 bases between the germline ends. CDR3 amino acids: CASSLRRSRGETQYF. CDR3 coding DNA: TGTGCCAGCAGTTTGAGGCGGTCCCGCGGGGAGACCCAGTACTTC.

The chain is built from TRBV20-1 and TRBJ1-4; 7 bases map to TRBD1. V was clipped by 5 bases and J by 12 bases; unmatched bases: 6. Looked up from germline, CDR1 is DFQATT and CDR2 is SNEGSKA (reference sequence). The CDR3 spans 11 residues. CDR3 coding DNA: TGCAGTGCTCAGACAGGGTGGGAACTGTTTTTT. It yields the protein CSAQTGWELFF.

The chain couples TRBV7-3 to TRBJ1-1; D uncertain. Germline CDR1 is SGHTA and CDR2 is FQGTGA. Trimming stripped 9 bases from V and 0 bases from J, with 5 bases between. CDR3 size: 11 residues. The CDR3 bases are TGTGCCAGTTACATGAACACTGAAGCTTTCTTT. Protein: CASYMNTEAFF.

The V gene is TRBV19, the J gene TRBJ1-5, with 7 bases lining up with TRBD1. V trimming: 6 bases; J trimming: 8 bases; junction bases outside the gene matches: 10. CDR1 is LNHDA, CDR2 SQIVND, per germline (reference sequence). The CDR3 runs to 14 residues. CDR3 DNA: TGTGCCAGTAGGAGGCCCACAGGGGTTGAGCCCCAGCATTTT. It translates to CASRRPTGVEPQHF.

This clone is a singleton in its sample. CDR3 bases: TGTGCCAGCAGCTTAGTCCGACACTACGAGCAGTACTTC. Protein sequence: CASSLVRHYEQYF. The V and J genes are TRBV7-8 and TRBJ2-7; D is uncertain. Trimming shortened V by 1 base and J by 3 bases, and 7 bases separated the two germline ends. The CDR3 length is 13 residues. Looked up from germline, CDR1 is SGHVS and CDR2 is FQNEAQ.

The gene calls are TRBV28 and TRBJ1-3; D remains ambiguous. Germline-derived CDR1 and CDR2 are MDHEN and SYDVKM. Deletions cut 7 bases from V and 0 bases from J, with 13 bases between. The CDR3 length is 15 residues. The CDR3: CASTKDWYSGNTIYF. The CDR3 nucleotides are TGTGCCAGCACCAAAGACTGGTACTCTGGAAACACCATATATTTT.

This chain links TRBV7-2 with TRBJ1-4; D is possibly TRBD1 (5 bases). CDR1 SGHTA and CDR2 FQGNSA come from the germline V gene. V shed 2 bases and J shed 4 bases, with 8 bases lying between them. CDR3 length equals 14 residues. CDR3 nucleotides: TGTGCCAGCAGCTTAAGACAGCATAATGAAAAACTGTTTTTT. Translation gives CASSLRQHNEKLFF.

The chain carries TRBV6-1 and TRBJ2-4; D gene unclear. The CDR3 contains 14 residues. The germline V gene has CDR1 MNHNS and CDR2 SASEGT. The ends were cut back, 0 bases at V and 0 bases at J, with 3 bases in the middle. The CDR3 nucleotides are TGTGCCAGCAGTGAAGCCCTAGCCAAAAACATTCAGTACTTC. It yields the protein CASSEALAKNIQYF.